This T cell receptor (beta chain) came from a study of cytotoxic CD8 clonotypes in ibrutinib-treated CLL. TCRdb keeps only in-frame clones here, not all; method: immunoSEQ multiplex PCR. This sample yields about 44,000 clones, of which roughly three quarters are seen a single time; approximately 12% belongs to the top ten. The CDR3 is 15 residues long. The V and J ends lost 10 bases and 2 bases, in that order; junction bases with no gene match: 10. Germline CDR1 LNHDA, CDR2 SQIVND (reference sequence). Study-wide results and limits: Treatment left the uncommon public clonotypes either contracted or stable in frequency.

Turning to this clone: The antigen is undetermined.

Sample: PBMCs, taken after 12 months of ibrutinib treatment. This receptor was taken from a human donor with chronic lymphocytic leukemia. The rearrangement joins TRBV19 to TRBJ1-5; TRBD1 matches at 8 bases. The DNA of the CDR3 is TGTGCCACTAGACAGGGGAGGAATGGCAATCAGCCCCAGCATTTT. It is translated as CATRQGRNGNQPQHF. Full variable domain (remainder filled in from reference TRBV19 and TRBJ1-5): DGGITQSPKYLFRKEGQNVTLSCEQNLNHDAMYWYRQDPGQGLRLIYYSQIVNDFQKGDIAEGYSVSREKKESFPLTVTSAQKNPTAFYLCATRQGRNGNQPQHFGDGTRLSIL.